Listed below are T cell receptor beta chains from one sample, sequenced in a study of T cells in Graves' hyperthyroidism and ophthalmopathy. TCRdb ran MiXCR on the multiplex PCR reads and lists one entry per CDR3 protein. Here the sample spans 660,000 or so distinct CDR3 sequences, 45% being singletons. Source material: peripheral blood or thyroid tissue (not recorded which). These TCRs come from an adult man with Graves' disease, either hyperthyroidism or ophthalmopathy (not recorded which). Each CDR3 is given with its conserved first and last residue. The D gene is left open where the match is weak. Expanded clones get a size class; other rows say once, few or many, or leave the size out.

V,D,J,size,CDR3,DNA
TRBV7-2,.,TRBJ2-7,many,CASSFFSYEQYF,TGTGCCAGCAGCTTTTTTTCCTACGAGCAGTACTTC
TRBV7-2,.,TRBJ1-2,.,CASSFSLGQGYTF,TGTGCCAGCAGCTTTAGCCTAGGGCAGGGCTACACCTTC
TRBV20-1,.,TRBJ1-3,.,CSASGSGNTIYF,TGCAGTGCTAGTGGGTCTGGAAACACCATATATTTT
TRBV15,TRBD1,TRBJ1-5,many,CATSREQGALGQPQHF,TGTGCCACCAGCAGAGAGCAGGGGGCGCTGGGTCAGCCCCAGCATTTT
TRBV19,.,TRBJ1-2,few,CASSIDGTPNYGYTF,TGTGCCAGTAGTATTGATGGCACACCTAACTATGGCTACACCTTC
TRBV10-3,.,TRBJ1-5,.,CAISERRTNQPQHF,TGTGCCATCAGTGAGCGGCGGACAAATCAGCCCCAGCATTTT
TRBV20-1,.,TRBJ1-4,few,CSARVYGRLNEKLFF,TGCAGTGCTAGAGTGTATGGCAGGCTTAATGAAAAACTGTTTTTT
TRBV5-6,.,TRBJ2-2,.,CASSLGPDTGELFF,TGTGCCAGCAGCTTGGGCCCGGATACCGGGGAGCTGTTTTTT
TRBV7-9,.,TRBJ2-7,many,CASSPEVGPHEQYF,TGTGCCAGCAGTCCCGAGGTCGGACCTCACGAGCAGTACTTC
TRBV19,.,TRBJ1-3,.,CASRSDLLRSGNTIYF,TGTGCCAGTAGGAGTGACCTACTCCGCTCTGGAAACACCATATATTTT
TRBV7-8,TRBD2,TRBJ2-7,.,CAGSLVAGAYEQYF,TGTGCCGGCAGCTTAGTAGCGGGGGCCTACGAGCAGTACTTC
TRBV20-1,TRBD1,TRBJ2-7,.,CSANSAGDRGVYEQYF,TGCAGTGCCAACTCGGCAGGGGACAGGGGCGTCTACGAGCAGTACTTC
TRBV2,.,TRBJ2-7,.,CASSEGVVDNYEQYF,TGTGCCAGCAGTGAAGGTGTTGTGGACAACTACGAGCAGTACTTC
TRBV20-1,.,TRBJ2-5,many,CSARDLAYQETQYF,TGCAGTGCTAGAGATCTGGCTTACCAAGAGACCCAGTACTTC
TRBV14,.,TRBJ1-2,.,CASIQDLGGGVVSGYTF,TGTGCCAGCATCCAAGATCTCGGAGGGGGAGTCGTTAGCGGCTACACCTTC
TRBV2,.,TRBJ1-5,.,CASRLGLGDNQPQHF,TGTGCCAGCAGGTTGGGGCTTGGGGACAATCAGCCCCAGCATTTT
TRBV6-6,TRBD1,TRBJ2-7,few,CAMRGGRDEQYF,TGTGCCATGCGAGGGGGCCGTGACGAGCAGTACTTC
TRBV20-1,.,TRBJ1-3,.,CSARDFVGLESGNTIYF,TGCAGTGCTAGAGATTTCGTGGGGTTAGAGTCTGGAAACACCATATATTTT
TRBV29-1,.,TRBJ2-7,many,CSVAWGYEQYF,TGCAGCGTAGCATGGGGGTACGAGCAGTACTTC
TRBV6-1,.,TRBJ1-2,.,CASSEFFFQGGYGYTF,TGTGCCAGCAGTGAATTCTTTTTTCAGGGAGGTTATGGCTACACCTTC
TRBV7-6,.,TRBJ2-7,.,CASSQDLGAEQYF,TGTGCCAGCAGCCAAGATCTCGGGGCTGAGCAGTACTTC
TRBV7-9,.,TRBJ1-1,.,CASSVRRPRETPGHTEAFF,TGTGCCAGCAGCGTGAGAAGGCCCAGAGAAACCCCAGGTCACACTGAAGCTTTCTTT
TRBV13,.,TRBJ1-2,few,CASSSPDYYGYTF,TGTGCCAGCAGCTCCCCCGACTACTATGGCTACACCTTC
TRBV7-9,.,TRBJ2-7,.,CASSLAGWQQKQYF,TGTGCCAGCAGCTTGGCTGGGTGGCAGCAGAAGCAGTACTTC
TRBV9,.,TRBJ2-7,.,CASSGHWGVRGEQYF,TGTGCCAGCAGCGGCCACTGGGGCGTCCGAGGGGAGCAGTACTTC
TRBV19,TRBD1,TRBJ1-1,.,CASRIQGARNTEAFF,TGTGCCAGTAGGATACAGGGGGCGAGGAACACTGAAGCTTTCTTT
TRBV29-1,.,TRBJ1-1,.,CSSESTEAFF,TGCAGCTCCGAAAGCACTGAAGCTTTCTTT